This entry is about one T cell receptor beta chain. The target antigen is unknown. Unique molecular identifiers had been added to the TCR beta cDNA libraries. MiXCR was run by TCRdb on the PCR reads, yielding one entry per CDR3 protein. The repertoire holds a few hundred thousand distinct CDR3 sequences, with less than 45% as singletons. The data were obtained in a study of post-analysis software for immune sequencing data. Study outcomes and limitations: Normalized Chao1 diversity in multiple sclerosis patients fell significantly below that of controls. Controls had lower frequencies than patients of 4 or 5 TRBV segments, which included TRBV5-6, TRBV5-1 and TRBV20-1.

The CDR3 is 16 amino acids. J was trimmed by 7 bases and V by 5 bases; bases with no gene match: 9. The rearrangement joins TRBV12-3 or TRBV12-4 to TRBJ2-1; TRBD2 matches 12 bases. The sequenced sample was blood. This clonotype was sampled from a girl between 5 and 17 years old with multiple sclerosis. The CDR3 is CASSRRSSGRANEQFF. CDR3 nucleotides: TGTGCCAGCAGTCGCCGTTCTAGCGGGAGGGCAAATGAGCAGTTCTTC.